The present T cell receptor (beta chain) was sequenced within a study of TET2 disruption in CD19-targeted CAR T cells (dated by TCRdb to between 2018 and 2020). With respect to the entire study: The number of samples was determined by the original clinical trial design and by which samples were available, and no additional inclusion criteria were applied.

Points the paper makes about the study in general: The conclusions drawn about the patient's CAR T cells were based on extensive analysis of just one subject.

According to the study, the label for this sample's treatment or condition signals: autologous CTL019 cells: CD19 CAR with 4-1BB and CD3 zeta domains. TCR zeta and 4-1BB costimulatory signaling domains were built into the CD19 CAR. T cells for CTL019 manufacturing were collected from peripheral blood by means of leukapheresis. The DNeasy Blood and Tissue Kit was used to extract genomic DNA from pre-infusion T cells, peripheral blood, or sorted post-infusion T cells. Deep sequencing of the TCR beta chain was done using the immunoSEQ assay. Turning to the authors' computational methods: Only productive TCR beta rearrangements were used to compute clonotype frequencies. This immuneACCESS table, as held by TCRdb, lists in-frame sequences with V and J called but not all clones. Of the missing ones, under half trace to an unresolved V gene in checked studies; the others have no known cause. V, J and clone size are taken as reported in that table, and D and trimming were inferred from the DNA itself. The sample's clone listing holds under 30,000 clones. The ten largest account for 1.9% of the sample.

As regards this clone: It lacks a known antigen. Read data end 3 residues before the CDR3 end; the end is taken from the germline J gene.

CDR1 and CDR2 were assigned from the germline V gene (reference sequence) as LNHNV and YYDKDF. V is clipped by 0 bases and J by 4 bases, and the sequence between their germline boundaries is 10 bases long. Reading from cysteine to phenylalanine, the CDR3 counts 15 amino acids. Shown are 36 bases from within the CDR3, in frame from base 1. The clonotype was recovered from a man between 65 and 80 years old with chronic lymphocytic leukemia. Sequences were derived from CD8- CAR+ T cells sorted from cultured blood T cells, sampled for CD19 CAR T cell therapy. The sample's cell subset or site label, in plain terms: CD8-negative CAR-positive T cells from the infusion product. This sequence uses TRBV15 and TRBJ1-3; the D gene is not confidently resolved. The CDR3 loop reads CATSRDSGPGNTIYF. The covered CDR3 bases are TGTGCCACCAGCAGAGATTCAGGCCCGGGAAACACC.